Described below is a single T cell receptor (beta chain) sequence and its context. Its antigen remains unknown. Unique molecular identifiers were incorporated into the prepared TCRbeta library. MiXCR, applied by TCRdb to the PCR reads, yields one record per CDR3 protein. Of 250,000 to 300,000 distinct CDR3 sequences listed, about 9.4% were seen once; the top ten hold around 7.5%. Trimming removed 1 base from V and 2 bases from J, with 18 bases in between. This CDR3 is built from 18 residues. The germline V gene has CDR1 SGHAT and CDR2 FQNNGV. The data belong to a study of T-cell reconstitution after alpha-beta-depleted transplantation in children. General observations from the study: One year post-transplant, T-cell counts and diversity were largely derived from T cells produced anew. Reports say that about two months after transplant, the alpha-beta T cells came out of several hundred graft clones that had expanded.

The J gene is TRBJ2-1, the V gene TRBV11-2, with a tentative D call TRBD1 (6 bases). This sequence was found in a boy younger than two with acute myeloid leukemia, due to receive a stem cell transplant. Sequencing used PBMCs, obtained before TCRalphabeta/CD19-depleted stem cell transplant. Here the CDR3 reads CASSLVFVRQVAYNEQFF. CDR3 nucleotides: TGTGCCAGCAGCTTAGTGTTTGTGCGACAGGTGGCCTACAATGAGCAGTTCTTC. The full variable domain, with the rest looked up from reference TRBV11-2 and TRBJ2-1, is EAGVAQSPRYKIIEKRQSVAFWCNPISGHATLYWYQQILGQGPKLLIQFQNNGVVDDSQLPKDRFSAERLKGVDSTLKIQPAKLEDSAVYLCASSLVFVRQVAYNEQFFGPGTRLTVL.